Below are 8 T cell receptor beta chains sequenced from a single sample in a study of T cells in Graves' hyperthyroidism and ophthalmopathy. It was RNA transcripts that yielded the amplified TCR beta CDR3 regions. The TCR CDR3 was amplified in a first-round RT-PCR using the HTBI primer set. A single record per CDR3 protein comes from TCRdb applying MiXCR to the multiplex PCR reads. The sample lists around 760,000 distinct CDR3 sequences; roughly a third were seen once. The sequenced sample consisted of blood. Receptor source: a woman between 40 and 55 years old with Graves' hyperthyroidism.

This chain connects TRBV19 to TRBJ2-1; unclear D gene. Trimming took off 4 bases at V and 10 bases at J, with 8 bases between the two ends. CDR3 length: 11 amino acids. Germline V gene data show CDR1 as LNHDA and CDR2 as SQIVND (reference sequence). The CDR3 DNA is TGTGCCAGTAGTACGCGTTCCGAGCAGTTCTTC. It translates to CASSTRSEQFF.

The rearrangement joins TRBV10-3 to TRBJ2-2; a possible D gene is TRBD2 (7 bases). The CDR3 runs 15 residues. Germline lookup yields CDR1 ENHRY and CDR2 SYGVKD. Trimming left V 5 bases short and J 6 bases short, with 16 bases between. The CDR3 sequence: CAISQGEGDAGELFF. The CDR3, as DNA: TGTGCCATCAGTCAAGGGGAGGGGGACGCCGGGGAGCTGTTTTTT.

This clonotype was seen at least ten times. The chain recombines TRBV12-3 or TRBV12-4 with TRBJ1-2; a possible D gene is TRBD1 (6 bases). With 4 bases removed from V and 8 bases from J, the gap between germline ends came to 11 bases. The CDR3 extends over 12 amino acids. The DNA of the CDR3 is TGTGCCAGCAGTTCACAGGGTCGGGGCTACACCTTC. It translates to CASSSQGRGYTF.

Ten or more counts support this clonotype. V is TRBV7-8 and J is TRBJ2-7, with D maybe TRBD2 (6 bases). The CDR3 sequence is 14 residues long. V lost 5 bases to trimming and J lost 3 bases, with 14 bases between them. Germline V gene lookup returns CDR1 SGHVS and CDR2 FQNEAQ. Written as DNA, the CDR3 is TGTGCCAGCAGCATATCGGGACTCAGCTACGAGCAGTACTTC. Translating gives CASSISGLSYEQYF.

This clonotype was found a few times. V and J are TRBV10-3 and TRBJ1-5, with D perhaps TRBD1 (6 bases). Trimming removed 6 bases at V and 5 bases at J, with 17 bases between. The CDR3 has 15 residues. CDR1 is ENHRY, CDR2 SYGVKD, per germline. Here the CDR3 reads CAISPGAGGHQPQHF. CDR3 in DNA: TGTGCCATCAGCCCGGGGGCCGGGGGGCATCAGCCCCAGCATTTT.

Regarding this clonotype: The final CDR3 position lacks the conserved phenylalanine or tryptophan, pointing to a likely read error. J is TRBJ1-5 and V is TRBV24-1; maybe TRBD1 (5 bases). This CDR3 spans 14 amino acids. Trimming took 5 bases from V and 7 from J, leaving 14 bases between them. The V gene's germline CDR1 is KGHDR and CDR2 SFDVKD. The CDR3 here is CATSGVGVRQPQHL. In DNA form, the CDR3 reads TGTGCCACCAGTGGAGTAGGGGTGCGCCAGCCCCAGCATCTT.

V usage is TRBV29-1 and J usage is TRBJ1-4, with 7 positions matching TRBD1. CDR1 is SQVTM and CDR2 is ANQGSEA in the germline V gene. The CDR3 sequence is 13 residues long. Trimming at V came to 7 bases and at J to 4 bases, leaving 6 bases not matched to a gene. The CDR3 is CSAQQGNNEKLFF. In nucleotides, the CDR3 is TGCAGCGCACAACAGGGGAATAATGAAAAACTGTTTTTT. The full variable domain, rest sourced from reference TRBV29-1 and TRBJ1-4, is SAVISQKPSRDICQRGTSLTIQCQVDSQVTMMFWYRQQPGQSLTLIATANQGSEATYESGFVIDKFPISRPNLTFSTLTVSNMSPEDSSIYLCSAQQGNNEKLFFGSGTQLSVL.

To note about this clonotype: At one boundary the junction diverges from the germline segment, which might be a read error. This chain joins TRBV11-1 and TRBJ1-1; D is possibly TRBD1 (6 bases). CDR3 size: 15 residues. Germline V CDR1 and CDR2: SGHAT, FQDESV (reference sequence). The CDR3 region is CASSLALQGNSEAFF. The CDR3 nucleotides are TGTGCCAGCAGCTTAGCACTACAGGGAAACAGTGAAGCTTTCTTT.